The subject of this entry is one T cell receptor (beta chain). Its target antigen remains unknown. No base-level quality is on record; no much larger clone is a single base apart. This entry comes from a study of blood T cell repertoires in COVID-19 (TCRdb year 2020). For the study in its entirety: Samples covering the acute and convalescent phases of COVID-19 were provided by collaborators in the United States, Italy and Spain. The prospective study material was composed of cDNA or gDNA derived from T cells, B-cell-depleted T cells, or PBMCs. The repertoires were made available in a free public database intended to serve as a resource for research on the immune response to SARS-CoV-2. Deeply sampled blood TCRbeta repertoires from subjects exposed to, actively infected with, or recovered from COVID-19 were included in the dataset. The samples were drawn from two sources: the first 160 participants of the ongoing ImmuneRACE study, and 950 to 1,500 subjects contributed by 6 global collaborators. HLA class I and class II types, where available, came from metadata supplied by the sample provider rather than from assay-based typing. Nearly every sample came with metadata listing a de-identified subject ID, COVID-19 status, age in years and sex.

Participants in the prospective study were enrolled through a virtual design, were aged roughly 18 to 100 years, and lived in roughly 24 United States geographic areas. In the prospective study, participants were assigned to cohorts based on the clinical history participants reported in a screening survey and a study questionnaire. Each participant in the prospective study had whole blood, serum and a nasopharyngeal or oropharyngeal swab collected by mobile phlebotomists. Additional blood draws and questionnaires over a 2-month period could optionally be provided by prospective study participants. Before DNA extraction, prospective study blood samples were shipped either frozen or at room temperature. From the germline V gene, CDR1 is MDHEN and CDR2 is SYDVKM. The CDR3, cysteine through phenylalanine, is 12 amino acids long. Of all the DNA, just the CDR3 is kept, 36 bases in frame from base 1. The junction shows trimming of 4 bases on V and 4 bases on J, plus 4 bases between the germline ends.

What the authors observed across the whole study: The amount of clinical and demographic metadata varied by source and participant and was provided uncurated.

TCRbeta CDR3 regions were amplified from genomic DNA by means of the immunoSEQ Assay, a bias-controlled multiplex PCR. Per the authors' processing: Nucleated cell counts per sample were estimated from amplification of reference gene primers within the assay. Sequence reads were collapsed and filtered to measure the absolute abundance of every unique TCRbeta CDR3 rearrangement. Productive Simpson clonality was computed per sample as the square root of Simpson's diversity index over productive rearrangements. TCRdb obtained this table from immuneACCESS and retained in-frame rearrangements with V and J assigned. These tables miss some clones; where compared with another copy, unresolved V genes account for less than half of the shortfall, and the remainder is unexplained. The V and J calls and clone size come from that table; D and trimming were worked out from the DNA. Here the sample has approximately 450,000 clones; around nine tenths occur a single time. Together, the top ten hold around 1.8% of the sample.

The rearrangement combines TRBV28 with TRBJ2-2; the D gene assignment is ambiguous. The receptor was derived from a woman under 30 with acute COVID-19. Sample: PBMCs or T cells enriched from blood (not recorded which). The encoded CDR3 is CASSSLTGELFF. Here is the DNA: TGTGCCAGCAGTTCCCTCACCGGGGAGCTGTTTTTT. With the rest looked up from the reference TRBV28 and TRBJ2-2 genes rather than sequenced, the full variable domain is DVKVTQSSRYLVKRTGEKVFLECVQDMDHENMFWYRQDPGLGLRLIYFSYDVKMKEKGDIPEGYSVSREKKERFSLILESASTNQTSMYLCASSSLTGELFFGEGSRLTVL.